These 15 T cell receptor beta chains originate from one sample sequenced in a study of T-cell reconstitution after alpha-beta-depleted transplantation in children. Researchers prepared the TCRbeta library using unique molecular identifiers, the study reports. TCRdb called the PCR reads again in MiXCR, with one record for every CDR3 protein. Here the sample spans under 250,000 distinct CDR3 sequences, around 7% being singletons. The source material was PBMCs, sampled before TCRalphabeta/CD19-depleted stem cell transplant. The receptor set was obtained from a boy aged 2 to 10 with acute lymphoblastic leukemia, due to receive a stem cell transplant.

This chain links TRBV20-1 with TRBJ2-2; D possibly corresponds to TRBD1 (6 bases). Germline V gives CDR1 DFQATT, CDR2 SNEGSKA (reference sequence). The CDR3 is made up of 15 amino acids. Trimming took 2 bases from V and 6 from J, leaving 16 bases between them. This CDR3 is CSARSSVGAAGELFF. DNA for the CDR3: TGCAGTGCTAGATCTTCGGTGGGGGCGGCCGGGGAGCTGTTTTTT.

This clonotype appeared many times. V usage is TRBV28 and J usage is TRBJ1-1; tentative D call: TRBD1 (5 bases). In germline, CDR1 is MDHEN, CDR2 SYDVKM. The CDR3 spans 16 residues. V lost 5 bases and J 3 bases, leaving 19 bases between the germline ends. The CDR3 nucleotides are TGTGCCAGCAGTAGGTTGGAGACAGCCAAAGACACTGAAGCTTTCTTT. Residues: CASSRLETAKDTEAFF.

This clonotype was seen a few times. The rearrangement links TRBV5-1 to TRBJ2-2; TRBD2 aligns across 8 bases. Trimming cost V 1 base and J 1 base; bases outside gene matches: 3. The V gene's germline CDR1 is SGHRS and CDR2 YFSETQ. The CDR3 length is 16 residues. The CDR3 coding sequence is TGCGCCAGCAGCTTGAGGCGGGGGGTGAACACCGGGGAGCTGTTTTTT. Translated, it gives CASSLRRGVNTGELFF.

This clonotype was counted ten times or more. The CDR3 DNA reads TGTGCCAGCAGTTCCCCCCCGGACGCCACTGAAGCTTTCTTT. Its protein product is CASSSPPDATEAFF. The chain recombines TRBV12-3 or TRBV12-4 with TRBJ1-1; unclear D gene. The ends were cut back, 4 bases at V and 4 bases at J, with 13 bases in the middle. There are 14 residues in the CDR3.

The chain employs TRBV2 and TRBJ2-6; either TRBD1 or TRBD2 may fit D (6 bases each). The germline gives CDR1 SNHLY, CDR2 FYNNEI. The CDR3 has 15 amino acids. The V and J ends lost 10 bases and 2 bases respectively, with 15 bases between them. As DNA, the CDR3 is TGTGCCACGCGGCACGGGGGCCCTGGGGCCAACGTCCTGACTTTC. It is translated as CATRHGGPGANVLTF. Combining the CDR3 with reference TRBV2 and TRBJ2-6 gives the whole variable domain EPEVTQTPSHQVTQMGQEVILRCVPISNHLYFYWYRQILGQKVEFLVSFYNNEISEKSEIFDDQFSVERPDGSNFTLKIRSTKLEDSAMYFCATRHGGPGANVLTFGAGSRLTVL.

At least ten counts were recorded for this clonotype. This chain connects TRBV5-1 to TRBJ2-5, with D possibly being TRBD2 (5 bases). CDR1 is SGHRS, CDR2 YFSETQ, per germline. The CDR3 extends over 14 amino acids. Trimming shortened V by 4 bases and J by 2 bases, and 12 bases separated the two germline ends. The CDR3 DNA reads as TGCGCCAGCAGCGACGGGAATACACAAGAGACCCAGTACTTC. It yields the protein CASSDGNTQETQYF.

This clonotype was seen many times. V is TRBV4-2 and J is TRBJ2-1, with 7 nucleotides matching TRBD2. The CDR3 is made up of 16 amino acids. Germline CDR1 and CDR2: LGHNA and YNFKEQ. V shed 4 bases and J 4 bases; nucleotides not matched to a gene: 10. The CDR3 sequence: CASSLQARETYNEQFF. CDR3 sequence (DNA): TGTGCCAGCAGCCTTCAAGCGCGGGAGACATACAATGAGCAGTTCTTC.

This clonotype occurred many times. The V gene is TRBV29-1, the J gene TRBJ2-7, with D perhaps TRBD2 (5 bases). This CDR3 has 14 amino acids. The germline CDR1 and CDR2 sequences are SQVTM and ANQGSEA. The V end was cut by 4 bases, the J end by 4 bases, with 17 bases between. The CDR3, as DNA: TGCAGCGTTGTGGAGGCCAACCCTCTTTACGAGCAGTACTTC. Protein sequence: CSVVEANPLYEQYF.

The sample holds a few counts of this clonotype. The chain combines TRBV29-1 with TRBJ1-2; 7 nucleotides line up with TRBD1. With 7 bases clipped from V and 3 bases from J, the junction kept 11 bases outside the gene matches. The CDR3 covers 14 residues. Germline loops: CDR1 SQVTM, CDR2 ANQGSEA. CDR3 bases: TGCAGCGCCAGGGGGGGCAGCCTCTACTATGGCTACACCTTC. Its protein is CSARGGSLYYGYTF. Full variable domain (missing parts from reference TRBV29-1 and TRBJ1-2): SAVISQKPSRDICQRGTSLTIQCQVDSQVTMMFWYRQQPGQSLTLIATANQGSEATYESGFVIDKFPISRPNLTFSTLTVSNMSPEDSSIYLCSARGGSLYYGYTFGSGTRLTVV.

The chain links TRBV28 to TRBJ1-2; the D gene is possibly TRBD1 (5 bases). Trimming took 2 bases from V and 6 from J, leaving 16 bases between them. This CDR3 comprises 15 residues. Germline V gene sequence: CDR1 MDHEN, CDR2 SYDVKM. The CDR3 DNA sequence: TGTGCCAGCAGTTTAGCCGATTGGGACCCAAATGGCTACACCTTC. The encoded protein is CASSLADWDPNGYTF.

In this sample, this clonotype turned up many times. The chain couples TRBV3-1 to TRBJ1-1; D remains ambiguous. The CDR3 covers 12 residues. The germline V gene encodes CDR1 LGHDT and CDR2 YNNKEL (reference sequence). Trimming stripped 0 bases from V and 6 bases from J, with 5 bases between. The CDR3, as DNA: TGTGCCAGCAGCCAAGACAGTGCTGAAGCTTTCTTT. Translated: CASSQDSAEAFF. The variable domain in full, with the rest retrieved from reference TRBV3-1 and TRBJ1-1, is DTAVSQTPKYLVTQMGNDKSIKCEQNLGHDTMYWYKQDSKKFLKIMFSYNNKELIINETVPNRFSPKSPDKAHLNLHINSLELGDSAVYFCASSQDSAEAFFGQGTRLTVV.

This clonotype was detected many times. The CDR3 DNA reads as TGTGCCAGCAGCTTAACCTCCGGAACTGAGCAGTTCTTC. This codes for CASSLTSGTEQFF. V is TRBV7-3 and J is TRBJ2-1; D unresolved. Germline V gene sequence: CDR1 SGHTA, CDR2 FQGTGA. The length of the CDR3 is 13 residues. V lost 0 bases and J 9 bases, leaving 9 bases between the germline ends.

This clonotype was recorded at least ten times. This chain links TRBV29-1 with TRBJ2-5; weak D call: TRBD2 (7 bases). The ends were cut back, 8 bases at V and 4 bases at J, with 17 bases in the middle. CDR3 length: 13 residues. Germline V lookup: CDR1 SQVTM, CDR2 ANQGSEA. The CDR3 loop reads CSIERGGAETQYF. The CDR3 DNA is TGCAGCATCGAAAGGGGGGGGGCAGAGACCCAGTACTTC.

The chain employs TRBV25-1 and TRBJ2-7; unclear D gene. The CDR3 extends over 14 amino acids. The germline V and J ends were trimmed by 10 bases and 0 bases, with 16 bases remaining between them. Per the germline V gene, CDR1 is MGHDK and CDR2 is SYGVNS. CDR3 loop: CATDGRNISYEQYF. In nucleotides, the CDR3 is TGTGCCACCGACGGCCGTAATATCTCCTACGAGCAGTACTTC.

This clonotype was found many times. One end of the junction is discordant with germline, which a read error may explain. The chain employs TRBV20-1 and TRBJ2-5; TRBD2 aligns across 7 bases. Germline V gene lookup returns CDR1 DFQATT and CDR2 SNEGSKA (reference sequence). The CDR3 sequence is 13 residues long. The CDR3 DNA is TGCAGTGCGAGAGGACTAGTGGTGTGGACCCAGTACTTC. Its protein is CSARGLVVWTQYF.